The 14 T cell receptor beta chains below come from one sample, sequenced in a study of response to subunit inactivated influenza vaccine. TCRdb itself ran the RT-PCR reads through MiXCR, one entry per CDR3 protein. The sample consists of about 310,000 distinct CDR3 sequences, 20% to 25% of them appearing once. Specimen: PBMCs from blood, collected about 20 months after vaccination. The receptors originated from a man in his fifties or sixties who received an inactivated influenza vaccine.

The rearrangement links TRBV23-1 to TRBJ2-1, with TRBD2 as a possible D gene (6 bases). TRBV23-1 is assigned to the ORF class and has an uncertain function. Trimming took off 1 base at V and 5 bases at J, with 12 bases between the two ends. This CDR3 contains 15 residues. CDR3 amino acids: CASSQFSGGNNEQFF. CDR3 bases: TGCGCCAGCAGTCAATTTAGCGGAGGAAACAATGAGCAGTTCTTC.

This clonotype showed up many times. V usage is TRBV12-3 or TRBV12-4 and J usage is TRBJ2-5; D gene uncertain. V dropped 1 base and J dropped 1 base, with 4 bases sitting between them. CDR3 length equals 13 residues. In DNA, the CDR3 is TGTGCCAGCAGTTTAGACTTCCAAGAGACCCAGTACTTC. As protein: CASSLDFQETQYF.

This clonotype was observed many times. The rearrangement uses TRBV4-2 and TRBJ1-3; the D gene is possibly TRBD1 (6 bases). The CDR3 runs to 17 residues. With 0 bases removed from V and 2 bases from J, the gap between germline ends came to 14 bases. CDR1 and CDR2 from the germline V gene are LGHNA and YNFKEQ. The CDR3 DNA is TGTGCCAGCAGCCAAGATGGGGCCTGGACAGCTGGAAACACCATATATTTT. This sequence encodes CASSQDGAWTAGNTIYF.

The gene calls are TRBV6-1 and TRBJ1-1, with a possible D match to TRBD1 (6 bases). The CDR3 length is 14 residues. CDR1 is MNHNS and CDR2 is SASEGT in the germline V gene. The ends were cut back, 6 bases at V and 0 bases at J, with 11 bases in the middle. CDR3 sequence: CASRRTAMNTEAFF. DNA of the CDR3: TGTGCCAGCAGAAGGACAGCCATGAACACTGAAGCTTTCTTT.

This clonotype was observed a few times. The rearrangement links TRBV25-1 to TRBJ1-2, with 7 bases fitting TRBD1. There are 14 residues in the CDR3. Trimming cost V 4 bases and J 5 bases; bases outside gene matches: 7. The V gene's germline CDR1 is MGHDK and CDR2 SYGVNS. The CDR3 DNA reads TGTGCCAGCAGTGCGCCGGAACAGGGGTATGGCTACACCTTC. It is translated as CASSAPEQGYGYTF.

The rearrangement uses TRBV24-1 and TRBJ1-2, with D possibly matching TRBD1 (5 bases). Germline values: CDR1 KGHDR, CDR2 SFDVKD. V was cut by 2 bases and J by 9 bases, with 21 bases left in between. The CDR3 runs to 16 residues. The CDR3, as DNA: TGTGCCACCAGTGATTCGGACGCGAAGGGGATGTATTGCTACACCTTC. Translated, it gives CATSDSDAKGMYCYTF.

The chain couples TRBV4-1 to TRBJ2-7; D might be TRBD1 (6 bases). The germline V and J ends were trimmed by 3 bases and 6 bases, with 12 bases remaining between them. The CDR3 length is 13 residues. The germline CDR1 and CDR2 sequences are MGHRA and YSYEKL. The chain's CDR3 is CASSQLTGFEQYF. CDR3 sequence (DNA): TGCGCCAGCAGCCAGCTAACAGGGTTCGAGCAGTACTTC.

This clonotype was seen more than once but under ten times. The rearrangement joins TRBV7-8 to TRBJ1-3; tentative D call: TRBD1 (5 bases). This CDR3 comprises 15 residues. V lost 5 bases, J lost 2 bases, and 13 bases lay in between. Germline V gene sequence: CDR1 SGHVS, CDR2 FQNEAQ. CDR3 DNA: TGTGCCAGCAGCGAGGGGCTCCCTGCTGGAAACACCATATATTTT. Protein product: CASSEGLPAGNTIYF.

This clonotype was picked up a small number of times. The chain recombines TRBV12-3 or TRBV12-4 with TRBJ2-7, with D uncertain. The length of the CDR3 is 11 residues. The V end was cut by 3 bases, the J end by 5 bases, with 5 bases between. As DNA, the CDR3 is TGTGCCAGCAGTTTCTCGAACGAGCAGTACTTC. Encoded protein: CASSFSNEQYF.

This clonotype was seen more than once but under ten times. J is TRBJ1-4 and V is TRBV5-5; D perhaps matches TRBD1 (5 bases). Germline V gene data show CDR1 as SGHKS and CDR2 as YYEKEE (reference sequence). V was cut by 1 base and J by 7 bases, with 11 bases left in between. The CDR3 is 14 residues long. CDR3 nucleotide sequence: TGTGCCAGCAGCTTGTTGCAGGGTGGTGAAAAACTGTTTTTT. Its protein product is CASSLLQGGEKLFF.

The chain joins TRBV11-2 to TRBJ2-3; 9 bases are shared with TRBD2. The germline V gene encodes CDR1 SGHAT and CDR2 FQNNGV. V shed 0 bases and J 4 bases; nucleotides not matched to a gene: 11. This CDR3 region has 18 residues. The CDR3 region has the DNA TGTGCCAGCAGCTTAGATGGGCGTGGGACTAGCTGGGCAGATACGCAGTATTTT. Translating it yields CASSLDGRGTSWADTQYF.

This clonotype appeared many times. The chain uses TRBV7-2 and TRBJ1-5, with unresolved D. Trimming removed 5 bases from V and 4 bases from J, with 15 bases in between. CDR3 size: 15 residues. The germline V gene encodes CDR1 SGHTA and CDR2 FQGNSA. The CDR3, as DNA: TGTGCCAGCAGCCTGTTCCCGGAGAGTAATCAGCCCCAGCATTTT. Translation gives CASSLFPESNQPQHF.

The chain recombines TRBV28 with TRBJ2-7, with 10 bases identical to TRBD1. Germline loops: CDR1 MDHEN, CDR2 SYDVKM. The J segment lost 5 bases and the V segment lost 6 bases, leaving 7 bases of the junction unmatched. The CDR3 loop spans 14 amino acids. CDR3: CASRRDRGLNEQYF. The CDR3 coding sequence is TGTGCCAGCAGACGAGACAGGGGGCTCAACGAGCAGTACTTC.

The genes are TRBV5-1 and TRBJ2-1; perhaps D is TRBD1 or TRBD2 (5 bases each). Trimming stripped 2 bases from V and 10 bases from J, with 22 bases between. CDR1 SGHRS and CDR2 YFSETQ come from the germline V gene. The CDR3 extends over 16 amino acids. This CDR3 reads CASSLGPGDPPREQFF. In DNA form, the CDR3 reads TGCGCCAGCAGCTTAGGGCCCGGGGACCCACCCAGGGAGCAGTTCTTC.